This TCR beta chain came from a study of cytomegalovirus exposure and HLA in healthy donors. Notes on the study in general: Presence/absence results assume similar sequencing depth per donor, which may not hold. Being productive about 87% or about 30% of the time was typical of most TCR beta V segments in an earlier analysis. The classifier was said to identify cytomegalovirus status with high specificity and sensitivity.

This clone has a single count. No antigen is known for it. The PCR had 60 Vbeta and 13 Jbeta primers. TCRdb keeps only in-frame clones here, not all; method: immunoSEQ multiplex PCR. Altogether around 130,000 clones are present, 70% to 90% being singletons, with the ten largest covering approximately 1.7%. CDR3 length equals 14 residues. Germline V lookup: CDR1 SGHVS, CDR2 FQNEAQ. The ends were cut back, 1 base at V and 5 bases at J, with 11 bases in the middle. This receptor was identified in a boy younger than 18 in good health and CMV-seronegative. The chain has TRBV7-8 and TRBJ2-5; maybe TRBD2 (6 bases). Input material: PBMCs. The CDR3 DNA sequence: TGTGCCAGCAGCTTAGGGGCTAGCGTGGAGACCCAGTACTTC. This translates into CASSLGASVETQYF.